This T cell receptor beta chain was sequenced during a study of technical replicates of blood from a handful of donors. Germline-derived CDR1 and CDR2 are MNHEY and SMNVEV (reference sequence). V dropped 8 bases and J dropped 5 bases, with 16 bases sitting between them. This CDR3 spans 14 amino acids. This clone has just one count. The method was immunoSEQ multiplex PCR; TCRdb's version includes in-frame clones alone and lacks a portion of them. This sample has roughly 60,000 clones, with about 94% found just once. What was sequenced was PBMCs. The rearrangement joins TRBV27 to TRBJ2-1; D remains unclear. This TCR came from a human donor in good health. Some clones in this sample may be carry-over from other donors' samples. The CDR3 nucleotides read TGTGCCAGCTCCCCGTGGAGCGCTGACAATGAGCAGTTCTTC. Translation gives CASSPWSADNEQFF.